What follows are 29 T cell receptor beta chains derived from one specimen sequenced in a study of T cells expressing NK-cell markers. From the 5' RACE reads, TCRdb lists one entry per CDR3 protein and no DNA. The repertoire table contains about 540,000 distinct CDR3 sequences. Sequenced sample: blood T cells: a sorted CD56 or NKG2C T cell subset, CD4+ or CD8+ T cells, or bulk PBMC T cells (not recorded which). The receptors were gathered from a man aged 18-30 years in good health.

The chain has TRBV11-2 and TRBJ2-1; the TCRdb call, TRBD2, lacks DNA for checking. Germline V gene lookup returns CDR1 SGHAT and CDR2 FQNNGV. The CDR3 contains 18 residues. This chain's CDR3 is CASRPGTSGGPGLYEQFF.

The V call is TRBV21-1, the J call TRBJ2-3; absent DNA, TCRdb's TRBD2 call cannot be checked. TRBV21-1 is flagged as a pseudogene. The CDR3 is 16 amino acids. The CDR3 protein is CASSKALGDLEHTQYF.

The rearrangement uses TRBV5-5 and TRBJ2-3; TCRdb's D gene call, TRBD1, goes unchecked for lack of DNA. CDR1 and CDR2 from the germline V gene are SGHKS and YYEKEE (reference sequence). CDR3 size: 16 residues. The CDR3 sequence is CASRDERQGVTDTQYF.

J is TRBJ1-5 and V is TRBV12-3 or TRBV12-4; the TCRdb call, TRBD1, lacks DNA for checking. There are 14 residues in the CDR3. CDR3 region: CASTSNRGTQPQHF.

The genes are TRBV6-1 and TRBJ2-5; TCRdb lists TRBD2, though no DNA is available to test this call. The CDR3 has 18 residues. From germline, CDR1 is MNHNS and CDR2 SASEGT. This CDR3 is CASTSGTSGSLEYETQYF.

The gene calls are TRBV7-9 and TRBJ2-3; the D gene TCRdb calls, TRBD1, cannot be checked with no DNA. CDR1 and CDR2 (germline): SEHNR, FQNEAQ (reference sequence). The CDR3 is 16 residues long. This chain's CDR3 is CASRPNVGGHTDTQYF.

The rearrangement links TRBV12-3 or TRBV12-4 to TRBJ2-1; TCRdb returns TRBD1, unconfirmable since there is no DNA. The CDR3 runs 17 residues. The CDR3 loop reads CASIDRRGQGSYNEQFF.

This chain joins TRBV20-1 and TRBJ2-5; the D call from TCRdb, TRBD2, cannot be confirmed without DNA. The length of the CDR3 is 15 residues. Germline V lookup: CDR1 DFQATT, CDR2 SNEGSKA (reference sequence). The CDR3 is CSARDLGWERETQYF.

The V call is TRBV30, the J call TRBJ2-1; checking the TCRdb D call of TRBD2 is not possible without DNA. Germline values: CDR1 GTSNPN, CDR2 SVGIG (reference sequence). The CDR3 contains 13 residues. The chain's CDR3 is CAWLAGAPNEQFF.

The CDR3 sequence is CASNIGGSYNEQFF. This chain links TRBV7-2 with TRBJ2-1; with no DNA, the TCRdb D assignment of TRBD2 cannot be verified. The CDR3 has 14 residues. Germline V gene lookup returns CDR1 SGHTA and CDR2 FQGNSA.

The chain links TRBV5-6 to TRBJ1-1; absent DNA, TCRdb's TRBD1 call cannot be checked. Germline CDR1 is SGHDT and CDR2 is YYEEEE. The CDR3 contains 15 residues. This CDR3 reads CASSFQGEGNTEAFF.

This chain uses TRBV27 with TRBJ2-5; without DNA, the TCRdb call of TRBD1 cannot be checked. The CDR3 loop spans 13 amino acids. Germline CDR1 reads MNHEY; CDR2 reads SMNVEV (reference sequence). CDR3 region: CASSFGRRETQYF.

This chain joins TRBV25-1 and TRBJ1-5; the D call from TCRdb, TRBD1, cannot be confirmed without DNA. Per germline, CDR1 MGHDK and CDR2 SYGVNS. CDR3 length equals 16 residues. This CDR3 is CASSGTGTHTNQPQHF.

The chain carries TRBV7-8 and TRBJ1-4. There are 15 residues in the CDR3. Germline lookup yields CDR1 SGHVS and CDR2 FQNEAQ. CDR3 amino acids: CASSLVAGAYEKLFF.

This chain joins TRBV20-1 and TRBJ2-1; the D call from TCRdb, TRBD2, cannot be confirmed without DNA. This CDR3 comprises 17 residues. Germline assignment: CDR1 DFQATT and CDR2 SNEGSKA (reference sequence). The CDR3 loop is CSALAGVTSVSYNEQFF.

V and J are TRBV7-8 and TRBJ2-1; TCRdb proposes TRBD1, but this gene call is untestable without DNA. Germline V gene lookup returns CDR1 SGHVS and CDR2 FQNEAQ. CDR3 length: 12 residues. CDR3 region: CACPSTDNEQFF.

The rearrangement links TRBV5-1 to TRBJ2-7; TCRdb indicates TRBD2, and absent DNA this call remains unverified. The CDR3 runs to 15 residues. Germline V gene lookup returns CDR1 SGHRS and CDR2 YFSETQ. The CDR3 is CASSLRSSGGGEQYF.

The CDR3 is CASSWVNQGSYNEQFF. The chain uses TRBV12-3 or TRBV12-4 and TRBJ2-1. This CDR3 region has 16 residues.

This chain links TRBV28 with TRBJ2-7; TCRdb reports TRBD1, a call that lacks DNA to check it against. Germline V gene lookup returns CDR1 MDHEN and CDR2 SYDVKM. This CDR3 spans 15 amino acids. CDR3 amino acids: CASSFWGQDSYEQYF. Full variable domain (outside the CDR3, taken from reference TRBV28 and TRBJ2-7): DVKVTQSSRYLVKRTGEKVFLECVQDMDHENMFWYRQDPGLGLRLIYFSYDVKMKEKGDIPEGYSVSREKKERFSLILESASTNQTSMYLCASSFWGQDSYEQYFGPGTRLTVT.

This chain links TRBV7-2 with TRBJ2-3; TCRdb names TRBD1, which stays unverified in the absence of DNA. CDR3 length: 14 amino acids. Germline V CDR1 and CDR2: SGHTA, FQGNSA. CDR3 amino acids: CASSRPRGLAPQYF.

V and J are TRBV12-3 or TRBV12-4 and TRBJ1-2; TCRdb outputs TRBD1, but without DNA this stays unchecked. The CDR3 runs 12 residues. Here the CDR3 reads CASTSDRGGYTF.

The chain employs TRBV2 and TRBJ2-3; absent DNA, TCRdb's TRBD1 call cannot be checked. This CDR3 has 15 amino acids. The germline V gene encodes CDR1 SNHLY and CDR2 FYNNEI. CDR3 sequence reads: CASRSRDSNTDTQYF.

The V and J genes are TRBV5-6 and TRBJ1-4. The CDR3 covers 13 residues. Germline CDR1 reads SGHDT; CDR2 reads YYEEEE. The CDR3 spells CASSLPTGEKLFF.

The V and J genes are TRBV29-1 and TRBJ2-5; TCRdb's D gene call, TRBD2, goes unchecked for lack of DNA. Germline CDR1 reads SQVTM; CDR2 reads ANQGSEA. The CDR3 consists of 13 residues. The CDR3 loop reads CSGGLGYRETQYF.

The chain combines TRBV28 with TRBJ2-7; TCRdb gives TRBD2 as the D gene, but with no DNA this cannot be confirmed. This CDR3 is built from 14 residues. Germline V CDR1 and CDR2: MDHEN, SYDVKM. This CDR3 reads CASEGRHGSYEQYF.

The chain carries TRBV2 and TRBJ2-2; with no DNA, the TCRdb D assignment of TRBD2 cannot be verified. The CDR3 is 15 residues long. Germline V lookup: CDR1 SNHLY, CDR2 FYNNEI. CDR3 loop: CASKVYNREAGELFF.

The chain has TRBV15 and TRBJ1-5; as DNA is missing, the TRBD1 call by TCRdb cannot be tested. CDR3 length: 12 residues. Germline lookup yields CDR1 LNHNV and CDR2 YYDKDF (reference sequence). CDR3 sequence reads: CATSWGDQPQHF. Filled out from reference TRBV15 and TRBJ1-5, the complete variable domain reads DAMVIQNPRYQVTQFGKPVTLSCSQTLNHNVMYWYQQKSSQAPKLLFHYYDKDFNNEADTPDNFQSRRPNTSFCFLDIRSPGLGDTAMYLCATSWGDQPQHFGDGTRLSIL.

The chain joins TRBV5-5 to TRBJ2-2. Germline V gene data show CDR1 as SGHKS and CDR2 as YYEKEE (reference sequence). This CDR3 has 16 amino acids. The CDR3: CASSLKVVPHTGELFF.

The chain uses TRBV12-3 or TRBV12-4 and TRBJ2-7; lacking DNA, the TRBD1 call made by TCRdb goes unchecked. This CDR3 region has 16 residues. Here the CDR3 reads CASSLIGGTGFYEQYF.